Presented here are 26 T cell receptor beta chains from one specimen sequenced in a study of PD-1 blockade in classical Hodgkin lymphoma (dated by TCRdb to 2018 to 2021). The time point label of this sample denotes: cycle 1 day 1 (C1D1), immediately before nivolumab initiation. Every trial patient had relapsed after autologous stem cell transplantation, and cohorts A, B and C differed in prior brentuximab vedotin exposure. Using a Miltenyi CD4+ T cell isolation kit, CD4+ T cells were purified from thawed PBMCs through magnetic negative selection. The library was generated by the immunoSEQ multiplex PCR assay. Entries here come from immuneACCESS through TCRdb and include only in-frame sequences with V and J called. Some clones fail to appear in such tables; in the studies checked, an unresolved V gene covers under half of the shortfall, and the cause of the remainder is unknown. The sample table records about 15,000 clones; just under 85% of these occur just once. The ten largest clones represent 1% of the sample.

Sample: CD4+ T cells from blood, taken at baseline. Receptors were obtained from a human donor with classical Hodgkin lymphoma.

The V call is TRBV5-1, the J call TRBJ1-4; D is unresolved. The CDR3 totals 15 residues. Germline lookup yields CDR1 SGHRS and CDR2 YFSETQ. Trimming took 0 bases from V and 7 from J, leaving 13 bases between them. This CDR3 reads CASSLGHPLGEKLFF. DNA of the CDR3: TGCGCCAGCAGCTTGGGACATCCGTTGGGTGAAAAACTGTTTTTT.

DNA of the CDR3: TGCAGTGTCGACACAGATACGCAGTATTTT. Translation: CSVDTDTQYF. V is TRBV20-1 and J is TRBJ2-3; D unresolved. The CDR3 is made up of 10 amino acids. Per the germline V gene, CDR1 is DFQATT and CDR2 is SNEGSKA (reference sequence). V shed 7 bases and J shed 2 bases, with 4 bases lying between them.

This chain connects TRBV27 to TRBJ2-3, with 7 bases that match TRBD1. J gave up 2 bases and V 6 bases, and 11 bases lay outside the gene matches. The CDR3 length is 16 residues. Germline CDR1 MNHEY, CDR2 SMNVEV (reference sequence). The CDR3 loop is CASRGVQGQSTDTQYF. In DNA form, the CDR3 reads TGTGCCAGCAGGGGGGTACAGGGACAGTCCACAGATACGCAGTATTTT.

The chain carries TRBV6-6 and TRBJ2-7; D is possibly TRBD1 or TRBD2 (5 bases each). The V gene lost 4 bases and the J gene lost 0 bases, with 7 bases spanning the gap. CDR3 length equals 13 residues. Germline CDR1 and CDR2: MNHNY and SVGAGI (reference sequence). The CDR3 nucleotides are TGTGCCAGCAGTTCCGGGGCCTCCTACGAGCAGTACTTC. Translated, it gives CASSSGASYEQYF.

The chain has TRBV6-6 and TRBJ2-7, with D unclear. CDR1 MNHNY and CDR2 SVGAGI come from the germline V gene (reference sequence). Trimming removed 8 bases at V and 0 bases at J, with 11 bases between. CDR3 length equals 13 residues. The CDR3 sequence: CASGQWSSYEQYF. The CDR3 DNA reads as TGTGCCAGCGGGCAGTGGAGCTCCTACGAGCAGTACTTC.

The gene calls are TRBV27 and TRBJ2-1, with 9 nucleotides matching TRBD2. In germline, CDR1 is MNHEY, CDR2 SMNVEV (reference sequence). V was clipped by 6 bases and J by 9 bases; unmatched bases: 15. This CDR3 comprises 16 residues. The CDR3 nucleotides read TGTGCCAGCAGCCCCCCTGGGCGGGAGGGCCTTGGTGAGCAGTTCTTC. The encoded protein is CASSPPGREGLGEQFF.

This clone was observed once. DNA for the CDR3: TGTGCCAGCAGCTTAGCGGAGAGAAATTCACCCCTCCACTTT. Its translation is CASSLAERNSPLHF. The genes are TRBV7-8 and TRBJ1-6; D not resolved. Germline CDR1 reads SGHVS; CDR2 reads FQNEAQ. Trimming stripped 0 bases from V and 7 bases from J, with 7 bases between. The CDR3 runs 14 residues.

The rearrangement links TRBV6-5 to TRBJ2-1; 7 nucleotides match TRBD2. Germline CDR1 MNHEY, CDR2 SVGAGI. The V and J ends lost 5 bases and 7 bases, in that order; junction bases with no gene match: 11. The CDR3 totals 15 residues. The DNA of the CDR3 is TGTGCCAGCAGTCCCCCCCCCGGACTAGTTAATGAGCAGTTCTTC. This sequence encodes CASSPPPGLVNEQFF.

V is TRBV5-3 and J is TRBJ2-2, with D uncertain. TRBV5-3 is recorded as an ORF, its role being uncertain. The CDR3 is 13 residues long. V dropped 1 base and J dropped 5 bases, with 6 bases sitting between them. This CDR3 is CARSLIWTGELFF. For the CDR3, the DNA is TGTGCCAGAAGCTTGATCTGGACCGGGGAGCTGTTTTTT.

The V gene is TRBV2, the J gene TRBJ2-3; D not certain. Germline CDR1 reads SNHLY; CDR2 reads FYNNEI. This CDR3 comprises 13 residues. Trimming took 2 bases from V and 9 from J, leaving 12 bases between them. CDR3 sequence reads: CASSEQERVTQYF. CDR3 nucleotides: TGTGCCAGCAGTGAACAGGAAAGGGTGACGCAGTATTTT.

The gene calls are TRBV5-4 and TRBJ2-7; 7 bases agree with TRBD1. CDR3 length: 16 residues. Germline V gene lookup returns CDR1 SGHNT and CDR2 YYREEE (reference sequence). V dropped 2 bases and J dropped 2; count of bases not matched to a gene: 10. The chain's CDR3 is CASSFTMTGTAYEQYF. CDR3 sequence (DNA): TGTGCCAGCAGCTTTACTATGACCGGGACAGCCTACGAGCAGTACTTC.

CDR3 in amino acids: CASSEFLGGGVEAFF. Written as DNA, the CDR3 is TGTGCCAGCAGTGAATTTTTGGGGGGGGGTGTTGAAGCTTTCTTT. The V gene is TRBV25-1, the J gene TRBJ1-1, with D maybe TRBD1 (5 bases). Germline-derived CDR1 and CDR2 are MGHDK and SYGVNS. CDR3 length equals 15 residues. V was shortened by 1 base and J by 7 bases, with 16 bases between the two germline ends.

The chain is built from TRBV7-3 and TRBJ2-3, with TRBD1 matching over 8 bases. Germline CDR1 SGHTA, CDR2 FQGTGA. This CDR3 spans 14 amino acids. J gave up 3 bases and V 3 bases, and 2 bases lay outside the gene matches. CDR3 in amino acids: CASSFTGGTDTQYF. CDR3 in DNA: TGTGCCAGCAGCTTCACAGGGGGGACAGATACGCAGTATTTT.

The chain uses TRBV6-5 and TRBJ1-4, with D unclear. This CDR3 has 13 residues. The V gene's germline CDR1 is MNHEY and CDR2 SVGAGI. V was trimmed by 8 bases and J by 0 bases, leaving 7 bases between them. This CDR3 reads CASRISTNEKLFF. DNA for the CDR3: TGTGCCAGCCGGATCTCAACTAATGAAAAACTGTTTTTT.

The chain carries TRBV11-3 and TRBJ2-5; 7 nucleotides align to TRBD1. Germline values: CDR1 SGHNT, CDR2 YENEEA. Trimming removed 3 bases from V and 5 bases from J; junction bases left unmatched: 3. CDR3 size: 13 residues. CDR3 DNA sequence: TGTGCCAGCAGCTTCACAGGGGTGGAGACCCAGTACTTC. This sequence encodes CASSFTGVETQYF.

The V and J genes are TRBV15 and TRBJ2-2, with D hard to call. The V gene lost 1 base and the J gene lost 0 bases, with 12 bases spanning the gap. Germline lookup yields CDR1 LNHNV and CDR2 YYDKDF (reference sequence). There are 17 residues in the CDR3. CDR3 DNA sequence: TGTGCCACCAGCAGAGTACCGACACTCGCGAACACCGGGGAGCTGTTTTTT. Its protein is CATSRVPTLANTGELFF.

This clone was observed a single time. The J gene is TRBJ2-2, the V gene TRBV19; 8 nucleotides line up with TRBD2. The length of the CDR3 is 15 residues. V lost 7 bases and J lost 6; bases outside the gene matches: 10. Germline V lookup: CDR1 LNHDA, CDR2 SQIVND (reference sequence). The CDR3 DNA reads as TGTGCCAGTAATTCGGGGGGGCTCCTCTCCGGGGAGCTGTTTTTT. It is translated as CASNSGGLLSGELFF.

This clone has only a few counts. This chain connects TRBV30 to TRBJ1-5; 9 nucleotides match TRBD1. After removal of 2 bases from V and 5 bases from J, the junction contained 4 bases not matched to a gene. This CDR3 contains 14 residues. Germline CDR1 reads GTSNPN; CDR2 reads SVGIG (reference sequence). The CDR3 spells CAWSPDRGYQPQHF. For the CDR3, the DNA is TGTGCCTGGAGTCCCGACAGGGGGTATCAGCCCCAGCATTTT.

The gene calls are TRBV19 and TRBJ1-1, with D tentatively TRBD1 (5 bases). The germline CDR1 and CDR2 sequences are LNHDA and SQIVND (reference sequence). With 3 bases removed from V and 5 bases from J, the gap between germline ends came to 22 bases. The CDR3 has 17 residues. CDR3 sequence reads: CASSITRWGFPRTEAFF. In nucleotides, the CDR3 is TGTGCCAGTAGTATCACCCGGTGGGGGTTCCCCAGAACTGAAGCTTTCTTT. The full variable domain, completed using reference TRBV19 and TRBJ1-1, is DGGITQSPKYLFRKEGQNVTLSCEQNLNHDAMYWYRQDPGQGLRLIYYSQIVNDFQKGDIAEGYSVSREKKESFPLTVTSAQKNPTAFYLCASSITRWGFPRTEAFFGQGTRLTVV.

The CDR3 region is CASSYSGTGGAEQYF. The CDR3 DNA reads TGTGCCAGCAGTTACTCGGGGACAGGTGGTGCCGAGCAGTACTTC. This sequence joins TRBV6-5 and TRBJ2-7; 8 bases are a match to TRBD1. The J segment lost 6 bases and the V segment lost 0 bases, leaving 7 bases of the junction unmatched. This CDR3 is built from 15 residues. Germline lookup yields CDR1 MNHEY and CDR2 SVGAGI.

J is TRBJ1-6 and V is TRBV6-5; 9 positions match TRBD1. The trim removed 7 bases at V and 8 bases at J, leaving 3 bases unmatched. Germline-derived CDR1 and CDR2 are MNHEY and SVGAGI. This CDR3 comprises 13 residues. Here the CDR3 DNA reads TGTGCCAGCAACAGGGGGCACGATTCACCCCTCCACTTT. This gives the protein CASNRGHDSPLHF.

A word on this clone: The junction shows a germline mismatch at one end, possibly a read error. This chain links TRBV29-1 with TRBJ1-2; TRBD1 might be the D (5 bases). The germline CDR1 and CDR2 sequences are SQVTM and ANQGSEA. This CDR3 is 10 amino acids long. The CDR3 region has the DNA TGCAGCGTTTCGTCCAGGGAACCCCCCTTC. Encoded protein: CSVSSREPPF.

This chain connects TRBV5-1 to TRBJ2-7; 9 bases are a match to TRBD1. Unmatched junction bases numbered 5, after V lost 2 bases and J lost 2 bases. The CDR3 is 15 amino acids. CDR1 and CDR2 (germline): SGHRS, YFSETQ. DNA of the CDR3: TGCGCCAGCAGCTTCGGTGGGACAGGGCCCTACGAGCAGTACTTC. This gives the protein CASSFGGTGPYEQYF.

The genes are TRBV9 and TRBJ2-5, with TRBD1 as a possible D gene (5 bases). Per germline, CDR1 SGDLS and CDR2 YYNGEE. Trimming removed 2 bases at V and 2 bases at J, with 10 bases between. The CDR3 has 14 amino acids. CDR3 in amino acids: CASSVGHSQETQYF. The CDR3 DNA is TGTGCCAGCAGCGTCGGACACAGTCAAGAGACCCAGTACTTC.

This chain's CDR3 is CASSLPNQPQHF. The CDR3 nucleotides read TGTGCCAGCAGCTTGCCCAATCAGCCCCAGCATTTT. The chain joins TRBV5-8 to TRBJ1-5; no reliable D call. This CDR3 has 12 amino acids. Trimming took off 1 base at V and 3 bases at J, with 2 bases between the two ends. CDR1 is SGHTS, CDR2 YDEGEE, per germline. Filled out from reference TRBV5-8 and TRBJ1-5, the complete variable domain reads EAGVTQSPTHLIKTRGQQATLRCSPISGHTSVYWYQQALGLGLQFLLWYDEGEERNRGNFPPRFSGRQFPNYSSELNVNALELEDSALYLCASSLPNQPQHFGDGTRLSIL.

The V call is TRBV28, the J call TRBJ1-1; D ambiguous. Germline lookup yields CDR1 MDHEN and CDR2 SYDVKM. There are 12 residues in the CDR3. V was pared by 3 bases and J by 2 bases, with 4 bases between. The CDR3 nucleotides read TGTGCCAGCAGTTTTTTCAACACTGAAGCTTTCTTT. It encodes CASSFFNTEAFF.